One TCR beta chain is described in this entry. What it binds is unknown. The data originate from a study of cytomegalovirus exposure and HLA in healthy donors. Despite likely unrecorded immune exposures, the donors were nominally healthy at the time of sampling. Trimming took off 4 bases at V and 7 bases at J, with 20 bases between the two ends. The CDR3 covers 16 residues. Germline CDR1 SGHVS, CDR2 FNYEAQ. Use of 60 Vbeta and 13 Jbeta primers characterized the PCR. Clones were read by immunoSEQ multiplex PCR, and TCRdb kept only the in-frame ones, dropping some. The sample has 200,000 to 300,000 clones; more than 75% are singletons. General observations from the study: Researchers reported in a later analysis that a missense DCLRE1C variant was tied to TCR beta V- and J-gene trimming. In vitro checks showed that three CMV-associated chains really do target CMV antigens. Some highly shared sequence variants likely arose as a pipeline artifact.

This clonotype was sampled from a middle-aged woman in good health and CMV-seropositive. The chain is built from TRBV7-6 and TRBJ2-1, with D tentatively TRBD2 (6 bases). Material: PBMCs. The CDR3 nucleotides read TGTGCCAGCAGCTCTCAACTGGGGGGACGTAAGAATGAGCAGTTCTTC. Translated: CASSSQLGGRKNEQFF.